These 8 T cell receptor beta chains were sequenced from one sample in a study of post-analysis software for immune sequencing data. Carried by the TCR beta cDNA libraries were unique molecular identifiers. TCRdb recomputed calls from the PCR reads with MiXCR, one row per CDR3 protein. Of fewer than 850,000 distinct CDR3 sequences listed, about 27% are singletons. Study findings and constraints: TRBV5-6, TRBV5-1 and TRBV20-1 were among 4 or 5 TRBV segments more frequent in patients than controls.

Antigen specificity for these receptors is unknown. Material for sequencing was blood. The receptors here all came from a girl aged 5 to 17 with multiple sclerosis.

The chain joins TRBV6-5 to TRBJ1-2; a possible D gene is TRBD1 (6 bases). The germline V gene encodes CDR1 MNHEY and CDR2 SVGAGI. V lost 11 bases and J 8 bases, leaving 18 bases between the germline ends. This CDR3 region has 12 residues. The CDR3 loop reads CAGTTGSLGYTF. The CDR3 DNA reads TGTGCCGGCACCACAGGGTCTTTAGGCTACACCTTC.

This chain links TRBV7-2 with TRBJ1-3; 9 bases are shared with TRBD1. The CDR3 spans 15 residues. Germline CDR1 is SGHTA and CDR2 is FQGNSA. V shed 5 bases and J 2 bases; nucleotides not matched to a gene: 4. CDR3 loop: CASSPWTGAGNTIYF. For the CDR3, the DNA is TGTGCCAGCAGCCCATGGACAGGGGCTGGAAACACCATATATTTT. The full variable domain, its missing parts supplied by reference TRBV7-2 and TRBJ1-3, is GAGVSQSPSNKVTEKGKDVELRCDPISGHTALYWYRQSLGQGLEFLIYFQGNSAPDKSGLPSDRFSAERTGGSVSTLTIQRTQQEDSAVYLCASSPWTGAGNTIYFGEGSWLTVV.

This clonotype was counted a few times. The chain is built from TRBV3-1 and TRBJ2-7; 14 positions agree with TRBD2. Trimming took 3 bases from V and 6 from J; bases not matched to a gene: 19. This CDR3 region has 20 residues. From germline, CDR1 is LGHDT and CDR2 YNNKEL (reference sequence). The CDR3 loop is CASSQLKGLAGDRSGGEQYF. The CDR3 DNA is TGTGCCAGCAGCCAGCTCAAGGGACTAGCGGGAGACCGATCCGGGGGCGAGCAGTACTTC.

The chain joins TRBV20-1 to TRBJ2-2, with TRBD2 matching over 8 bases. CDR1 is DFQATT, CDR2 SNEGSKA, per germline (reference sequence). This CDR3 comprises 14 residues. V lost 3 bases and J lost 2; bases outside the gene matches: 2. Here the CDR3 DNA reads TGCAGTGCTAGCGGGGGGGGAAACACCGGGGAGCTGTTTTTT. Translated: CSASGGGNTGELFF.

This clonotype was seen a few times. The J gene is TRBJ2-3, the V gene TRBV27; TRBD1 agrees at 9 bases. The CDR3 loop spans 15 amino acids. Germline assignment: CDR1 MNHEY and CDR2 SMNVEV (reference sequence). Trimming removed 7 bases from V and 5 bases from J; junction bases left unmatched: 10. The CDR3 sequence: CASTHAQGAGDTQYF. The CDR3 DNA reads TGTGCCAGCACCCACGCACAGGGGGCAGGAGATACGCAGTATTTT.

The chain recombines TRBV14 with TRBJ2-1; D gene ambiguous. V gave up 0 bases and J gave up 2 bases, with 20 bases separating them. Germline CDR1 SGHDN, CDR2 FVKESK. This CDR3 contains 19 residues. The CDR3 is CASSQEDGFGRTAYNEQFF. DNA of the CDR3: TGTGCCAGCAGCCAAGAGGATGGGTTTGGCAGAACGGCCTACAATGAGCAGTTCTTC.

With regard to this clonotype: Being one base from a much bigger clone, this may be a read error. The chain couples TRBV12-3 or TRBV12-4 to TRBJ2-3, with D unclear. The CDR3 contains 11 residues. Trimming took off 9 bases at V and 2 bases at J, with 6 bases between the two ends. CDR3 nucleotides: TGTGCCAGAGCAAACACAGATACGCAGTATTTT. Translation gives CARANTDTQYF.

This clonotype was found many times. The V call is TRBV6-4, the J call TRBJ2-3; no definite D call. V lost 0 bases, J lost 2 bases, and 3 bases lay in between. The CDR3 length is 13 residues. CDR1 and CDR2 (germline): MRHNA, SNTAGT. CDR3 bases: TGTGCCAGCAGTGACTCGATCACAGATACGCAGTATTTT. Protein product: CASSDSITDTQYF.